This T cell receptor beta chain was obtained from a study of blood T cell repertoires in COVID-19. Overall study: Some COVID-19 samples were acute and others convalescent; all came from the United States, Italy and Spain. PBMCs, B-cell-depleted T cells, or T cells provided the cDNA or gDNA that made up the material.

Per the original data handling: Nucleated cell number was recorded as an estimate derived from reference gene primer amplification. Measured with immunoSEQ multiplex PCR; TCRdb has only the in-frame clones, and not every one. That table gives V, J and clone size, and the DNA gave D and trimming. This sample has some 78,000 clones, with roughly 89% found just once. The CDR3 is made up of 14 amino acids. V lost 10 bases, J lost 7 bases, and 22 bases lay in between. Looked up from germline, CDR1 is MDHEN and CDR2 is SYDVKM. The chain recombines TRBV28 with TRBJ1-2; weak D call: TRBD1 (6 bases). The clonotype was recovered from a woman over 75 with active or convalescent COVID-19. What was sequenced was peripheral blood. CDR3 sequence reads: CATPQQAGAFGYTF. The CDR3 DNA follows: TGTGCCACCCCCCAGCAGGCAGGGGCCTTTGGCTACACCTTC.